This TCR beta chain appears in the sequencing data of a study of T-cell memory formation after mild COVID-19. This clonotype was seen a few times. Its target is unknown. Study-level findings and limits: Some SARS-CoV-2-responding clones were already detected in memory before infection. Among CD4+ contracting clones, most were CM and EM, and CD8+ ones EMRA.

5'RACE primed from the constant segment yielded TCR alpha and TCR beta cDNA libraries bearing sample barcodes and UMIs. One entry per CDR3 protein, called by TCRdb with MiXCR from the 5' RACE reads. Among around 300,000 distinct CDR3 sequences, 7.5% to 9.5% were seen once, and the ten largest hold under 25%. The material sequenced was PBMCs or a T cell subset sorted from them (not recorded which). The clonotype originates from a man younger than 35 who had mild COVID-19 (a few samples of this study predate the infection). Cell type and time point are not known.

The CDR3 DNA reads as TGTGCCAGCAGCTTAGTGCTAGGTGACACCGGGGAGCTGTTTTTT. Amino acid sequence: CASSLVLGDTGELFF. V gene TRBV7-2 combines with J gene TRBJ2-2; D is unclear. There are 15 residues in the CDR3. The germline gives CDR1 SGHTA, CDR2 FQGNSA. V lost 1 base and J lost 3, with 9 bases in between.